What follows is one T cell receptor (beta chain) and its context. The sample comes from a study of T-cell reconstitution after alpha-beta-depleted transplantation in children. CDR3 length: 16 residues. J gave up 1 base and V 2 bases, and 5 bases lay outside the gene matches. CDR1 and CDR2 (germline): SGHRS, YFSETQ. Unique molecular identifiers tagged the TCRbeta library. TCRdb re-derived calls from the PCR reads in MiXCR, one entry per CDR3 protein. The sample yields some 500,000 distinct CDR3 sequences, 15% to 20% seen once. The sequenced sample was PBMCs from the stem cell graft donor, obtained from the stem cell graft. The chain employs TRBV5-1 and TRBJ2-7; 11 positions agree with TRBD2. The TCR comes from a human donor who donated a stem cell graft to a child with acute lymphoblastic leukemia. The CDR3 sequence is CASSFTSGSVSYEQYF. CDR3 nucleotides: TGCGCCAGCAGCTTCACTAGCGGGAGTGTATCCTACGAGCAGTACTTC.